This TCR beta chain was captured by sequencing in a study of sequential checkpoint blockade in melanoma. This sample's treatment: randomized to nivolumab then ipilimumab (arm A) or the reverse (arm B). Profiled with immunoSEQ multiplex PCR; TCRdb holds only in-frame clones, not every one. The repertoire consists of some 14,000 clones, with more than 65% occurring once and the leading ten covering approximately 28%. About this clone itself: Other nucleotide sequences in the sample specify the same CDR3.

The CDR3 totals 16 residues. The junction had 13 bases not matched to a gene; V was cut back by 4 bases and J by 6 bases. Germline V gene lookup returns CDR1 MNHEY and CDR2 SMNVEV (reference sequence). This receptor was obtained from a human donor with melanoma. Here the sequenced sample was CD8+ T cells sorted from blood (inferred from file names), taken from a patient given nivolumab and ipilimumab in sequence. The chain employs TRBV27 and TRBJ2-3; 7 nucleotides line up with TRBD2. The CDR3 spells CASSSPGLLKTDTQYF. DNA of the CDR3: TGTGCCAGCAGTTCCCCGGGACTACTCAAGACGGATACGCAGTATTTT.